These 18 T cell receptor beta chains came from one sample sequenced in a study of shared clonotypes between healthy human individuals. Repertoires were generated with immunoSEQ multiplex PCR, while TCRdb's copy carries only in-frame clones and drops some. Counted here are 600,000 or so clones, roughly 98% occurring once; the ten biggest clones make up roughly 0.29%. The naive CD8 subset, CD45RO-negative cells positively selected for CCR7, excluded terminally differentiated effector memory CD45RA+ cells. Sequencing used naive CD8+ T cells sorted from blood. These receptors were taken from a man under 40 in good health.

The V call is TRBV7-9, the J call TRBJ1-1; D possibly corresponds to TRBD1 (6 bases). The CDR3 has 13 amino acids. Germline V gene data show CDR1 as SEHNR and CDR2 as FQNEAQ (reference sequence). V shed 4 bases and J shed 7 bases, with 13 bases lying between them. The CDR3: CASSSNDRFEAFF. The CDR3 DNA sequence: TGTGCCAGCAGCTCGAACGACAGGTTTGAAGCTTTCTTT.

The chain couples TRBV25-1 to TRBJ2-7; 8 bases align to TRBD1. The trim removed 4 bases at V and 6 bases at J, leaving 11 bases unmatched. The CDR3 is made up of 15 amino acids. Germline V lookup: CDR1 MGHDK, CDR2 SYGVNS. This CDR3 reads CASSAHRGYSSEQYF. DNA of the CDR3: TGTGCCAGCAGTGCCCACAGGGGGTACAGTAGCGAGCAGTACTTC.

This chain joins TRBV7-3 and TRBJ1-4; D gene unclear. The CDR3 spans 13 residues. Germline V CDR1 and CDR2: SGHTA, FQGTGA. The germline V and J ends were trimmed by 5 bases and 8 bases, with 12 bases remaining between them. The CDR3 protein is CASSQNLGEKLFF. The CDR3 coding sequence is TGTGCCAGCAGCCAGAACCTCGGGGAAAAACTGTTTTTT. Full variable domain (remainder filled in from reference TRBV7-3 and TRBJ1-4): GAGVSQTPSNKVTEKGKYVELRCDPISGHTALYWYRQSLGQGPEFLIYFQGTGAADDSGLPNDRFFAVRPEGSVSTLKIQRTERGDSAVYLCASSQNLGEKLFFGSGTQLSVL.

The chain combines TRBV9 with TRBJ2-7; 7 positions agree with TRBD2. This CDR3 comprises 15 residues. Per the germline V gene, CDR1 is SGDLS and CDR2 is YYNGEE. With 1 base clipped from V and 5 bases from J, the junction kept 9 bases outside the gene matches. The CDR3 DNA reads TGTGCCAGCAGCGTATGGGGGAGGGAAGGTGACGAGCAGTACTTC. Its protein product is CASSVWGREGDEQYF.

The rearrangement links TRBV19 to TRBJ2-5; the D is unclear. V lost 3 bases and J 3 bases, leaving 8 bases between the germline ends. This CDR3 region has 13 residues. Germline CDR1 and CDR2: LNHDA and SQIVND (reference sequence). CDR3 nucleotides: TGTGCCAGTAGTATCACCAGCAAAGAGACCCAGTACTTC. Its translation: CASSITSKETQYF.

The chain employs TRBV11-2 and TRBJ2-1, with 8 bases that match TRBD1. V was clipped by 5 bases and J by 1 base; unmatched bases: 7. This CDR3 contains 16 residues. CDR1 and CDR2 (germline): SGHAT, FQNNGV. This chain's CDR3 is CASSPVQGGSYNEQFF. The CDR3 bases are TGTGCCAGCAGCCCCGTACAGGGGGGATCCTACAATGAGCAGTTCTTC.

This chain uses TRBV6-5 with TRBJ2-3, with D possibly being TRBD2 (6 bases). V gave up 4 bases and J gave up 4 bases, with 9 bases separating them. Germline V CDR1 and CDR2: MNHEY, SVGAGI. The CDR3 covers 13 residues. The CDR3 loop reads CASSFSGADTQYF. The CDR3 region has the DNA TGTGCCAGCAGTTTTAGCGGAGCAGATACGCAGTATTTT.

The chain uses TRBV2 and TRBJ1-6; D unresolved. Trimming took off 6 bases at V and 10 bases at J, with 4 bases between the two ends. Germline CDR1 and CDR2: SNHLY and FYNNEI. The CDR3 contains 10 residues. The CDR3 coding sequence is TGTGCCAGCAGCCCATCACCCCTCCACTTT. This gives the protein CASSPSPLHF.

This chain uses TRBV29-1 with TRBJ2-7; 13 bases agree with TRBD2. This CDR3 has 17 amino acids. Germline V gives CDR1 SQVTM, CDR2 ANQGSEA. V was pared by 1 base and J by 4 bases, with 10 bases of the junction left unmatched. The CDR3 is CSVEGRTSGSALYEQYF. The DNA of the CDR3 is TGCAGCGTTGAAGGTAGGACTAGCGGGAGTGCTTTGTACGAGCAGTACTTC.

This chain's CDR3 is CASSPLAGGYNEQFF. CDR3 sequence (DNA): TGTGCCAGCAGCCCCTTAGCGGGGGGTTACAATGAGCAGTTCTTC. The chain joins TRBV7-2 to TRBJ2-1; 10 nucleotides agree with TRBD2. V shed 5 bases, J shed 4 bases, and the junction held 5 bases outside the gene matches. The CDR3 has 15 residues. Looked up from germline, CDR1 is SGHTA and CDR2 is FQGNSA.

V and J are TRBV4-3 and TRBJ2-2, with 10 bases lining up with TRBD2. V lost 1 base and J lost 1; bases outside the gene matches: 9. Germline loops: CDR1 LGHNA, CDR2 YSLEER. The CDR3 has 19 amino acids. CDR3: CASSQGVSGRAVNTGELFF. DNA of the CDR3: TGCGCCAGCAGCCAAGGGGTCAGCGGGAGGGCCGTGAACACCGGGGAGCTGTTTTTT.

The chain is built from TRBV6-6 and TRBJ2-1; D could derive from TRBD1 or TRBD2 (5 bases each). The CDR3 extends over 12 amino acids. The germline gives CDR1 MNHNY, CDR2 SVGAGI (reference sequence). Between the trimmed V and J ends, which lost 9 bases and 8 bases, there was a span of 14 bases. The CDR3, as DNA: TGTGCCAGTTTAGCGTGGGGCGATGAGCAGTTCTTC. Amino acid sequence: CASLAWGDEQFF.

V usage is TRBV29-1 and J usage is TRBJ2-7; 8 positions match TRBD1. The junction had 15 bases not matched to a gene; V was cut back by 4 bases and J by 7 bases. The germline V gene has CDR1 SQVTM and CDR2 ANQGSEA. The CDR3 consists of 15 residues. In nucleotides, the CDR3 is TGCAGCGTTGTCGGACAGGGCCCCACCCTTATGGAGCAGTACTTC. As protein: CSVVGQGPTLMEQYF.

J is TRBJ2-1 and V is TRBV29-1, with 10 bases that match TRBD2. J was trimmed by 8 bases and V by 8 bases; bases with no gene match: 21. Per the germline V gene, CDR1 is SQVTM and CDR2 is ANQGSEA. The CDR3 runs 17 residues. The CDR3 is CSPEGRLGAGGWDEQFF. The CDR3 DNA follows: TGCAGCCCGGAGGGCCGGTTAGGAGCGGGAGGGTGGGATGAGCAGTTCTTC.

This rearrangement joins TRBV5-1 to TRBJ2-7; D remains ambiguous. The V gene's germline CDR1 is SGHRS and CDR2 YFSETQ. V lost 2 bases and J 6 bases, leaving 12 bases between the germline ends. This CDR3 contains 13 residues. The CDR3 protein is CASSFRPASEQYF. The CDR3 nucleotides read TGCGCCAGCAGCTTTAGACCTGCCTCCGAGCAGTACTTC.

This rearrangement joins TRBV2 to TRBJ2-1, with 8 bases aligning to TRBD2. V lost 8 bases to trimming and J lost 14 bases; unmatched junction nucleotides: 14. CDR1 SNHLY and CDR2 FYNNEI come from the germline V gene. This CDR3 has 13 residues. The CDR3 DNA sequence: TGTGCCAGCGTCGTTCCTACTAGCGGCCGTAAGTTCTTC. Translated, it gives CASVVPTSGRKFF.

This sequence joins TRBV10-1 and TRBJ2-1; possibly TRBD2 for D (5 bases). Trimming took off 4 bases at V and 1 base at J, with 11 bases between the two ends. Germline CDR1 and CDR2: WNHNN and SYGVQD (reference sequence). This CDR3 comprises 15 residues. CDR3: CASSASGHSYNEQFF. The CDR3, as DNA: TGCGCCAGCAGTGCAAGCGGCCATTCCTACAATGAGCAGTTCTTC.

V gene TRBV4-3 combines with J gene TRBJ2-1; 8 nucleotides align to TRBD1. V lost 4 bases and J lost 4; bases outside the gene matches: 9. Germline V gives CDR1 LGHNA, CDR2 YSLEER. The CDR3 contains 16 residues. The CDR3 sequence is CASSPAGTGAYNEQFF. For the CDR3, the DNA is TGCGCCAGCAGCCCCGCCGGGACAGGAGCGTACAATGAGCAGTTCTTC.